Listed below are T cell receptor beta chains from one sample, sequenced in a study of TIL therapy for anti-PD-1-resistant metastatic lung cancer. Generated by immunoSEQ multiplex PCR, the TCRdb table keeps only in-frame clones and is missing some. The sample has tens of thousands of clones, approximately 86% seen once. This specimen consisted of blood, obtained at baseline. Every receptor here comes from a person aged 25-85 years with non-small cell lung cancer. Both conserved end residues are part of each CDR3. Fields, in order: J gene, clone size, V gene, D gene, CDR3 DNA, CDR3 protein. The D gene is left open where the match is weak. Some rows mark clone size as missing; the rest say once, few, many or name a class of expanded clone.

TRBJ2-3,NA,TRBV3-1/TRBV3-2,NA,TGTGCCAGCAGCCCCCGCGCCGGGAGCGGCGAAGATACGCAGTATTTT,CASSPRAGSGEDTQYF
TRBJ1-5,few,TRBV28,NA,TGTGCCATCGGGACCTATAGCAATCAGCCCCAGCATTTT,CAIGTYSNQPQHF
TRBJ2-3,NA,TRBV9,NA,TGTGCCAGCAGCTGGGACGGATACACAGATACGCAGTATTTT,CASSWDGYTDTQYF
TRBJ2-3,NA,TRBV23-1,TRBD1,TGCGCCAGCAGGCCCCGGGGTCGGGGACAGGGGGCTGATACGCAGTATTTT,CASRPRGRGQGADTQYF
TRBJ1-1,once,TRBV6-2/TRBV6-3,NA,TGTGCCAGCAGTTCTGGGCAACGTAAAGGTACTGAAGCTTTCTTT,CASSSGQRKGTEAFF
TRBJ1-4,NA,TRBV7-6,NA,TGTGCCAGCAGCTTCCACGCCACCGACCGGAGGAATAATGAAAAACTGTTTTTT,CASSFHATDRRNNEKLFF
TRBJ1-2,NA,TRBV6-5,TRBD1,TGTGCCGCTACCGGGACAGCCCATCCTAACTATGGCTACACCTTC,CAATGTAHPNYGYTF
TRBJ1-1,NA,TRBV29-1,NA,TGCAGCGTTGGTCAGGGGCGGACTGAAGCTTTCTTT,CSVGQGRTEAFF
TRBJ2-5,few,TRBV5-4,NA,TGTGCCAGCAGCTTGTCTGGAGAGACCCAGTACTTC,CASSLSGETQYF
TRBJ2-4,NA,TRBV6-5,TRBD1,TGTGCCAGCAGGGCGACAGGGCAGGGGAACATTCAGTACTTC,CASRATGQGNIQYF
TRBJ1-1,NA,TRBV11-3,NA,TGTGCCAGCAGCTCCGGGGAGTACACTGAAGCTTTCTTT,CASSSGEYTEAFF
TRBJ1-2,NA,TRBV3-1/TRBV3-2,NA,TGTGCCAGCAGCCAAAGTGAGAGCTATGGCTACACCTTC,CASSQSESYGYTF
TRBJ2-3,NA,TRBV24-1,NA,TGTGCCACCAGTGATTCAATAGCGGCTAGCACAGATACGCAGTATTTT,CATSDSIAASTDTQYF
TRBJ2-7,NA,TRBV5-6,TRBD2,TGTGCCAGCAGCAAGACTAGCGGGCGCCTAAGCTCCTACGAGCAGTACTTC,CASSKTSGRLSSYEQYF
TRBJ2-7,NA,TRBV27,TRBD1,TGTGCCAGCAGCGCGTCCCCGACAGGGGCCCCCTACGAGCAGTACTTC,CASSASPTGAPYEQYF
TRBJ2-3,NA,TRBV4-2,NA,TGTGCCAGCAGCCAAGAGGGCTCCGTAAGCACAGATACGCAGTATTTT,CASSQEGSVSTDTQYF
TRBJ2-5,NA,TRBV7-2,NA,TGTGCCAGCAGCTTAGGAGGGCCAGAGACCCAGTACTTC,CASSLGGPETQYF
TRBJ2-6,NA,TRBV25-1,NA,TGTGCCAGCAGTGATACGGGAGGGGCCAACGTCCTGACTTTC,CASSDTGGANVLTF
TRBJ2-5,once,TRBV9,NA,TGTGCCAGCAGCGTCGGGCTCGGGCAAGAGACCCAGTACTTC,CASSVGLGQETQYF
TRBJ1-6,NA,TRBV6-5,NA,TGTGCCAGCAGCACCGTAAGGGGCGATAATTCACCCCTCCACTTT,CASSTVRGDNSPLHF
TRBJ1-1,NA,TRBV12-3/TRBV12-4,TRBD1,TGTGCCAGCAGCCTCTGGACAGGGGGTGAAGCTTTCTTT,CASSLWTGGEAFF
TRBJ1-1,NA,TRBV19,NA,TGTGCCAGTAGTATAACTGGGGTCAGGGGCACTGAAGCTTTCTTT,CASSITGVRGTEAFF
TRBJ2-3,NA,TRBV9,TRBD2,TGTGCCAGCAGCGTCGGGACTAGCGGGATGGTAGATACGCAGTATTTT,CASSVGTSGMVDTQYF
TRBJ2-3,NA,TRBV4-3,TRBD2,TGCGCCAGCAGCCAAGAAGACCTAGCGGGAGGAAGAGGAGATACGCAGTATTTT,CASSQEDLAGGRGDTQYF
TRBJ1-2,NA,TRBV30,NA,TGTGCCTGGAGTTACAGAAGTAACTATGGCTACACCTTC,CAWSYRSNYGYTF
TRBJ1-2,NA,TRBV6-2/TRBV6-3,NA,TGTGCCAGCAGTTATCTGAGATCTGGCTACACCTTC,CASSYLRSGYTF
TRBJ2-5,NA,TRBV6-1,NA,TGTGCCAGCAGTGAATTGGCGGGGAACCAAGAGACCCAGTACTTC,CASSELAGNQETQYF